This is a list of T cell receptor beta chains from one sample in a study of blood T cell repertoires in COVID-19. Some clones are missing from TCRdb's copy, which holds only in-frame ones; the method was immunoSEQ multiplex PCR. The table records under 250,000 clones, around 80% of them present only once. The source material was peripheral blood. Source of these receptors: a man in his forties with active or convalescent COVID-19. Each CDR3 is given with its conserved first and last residue. The D gene is left open where the match is weak. Size tells how often a clone was seen (once, few, many) or the class of an expanded clone, and some rows leave it out.

D gene	V gene	clone size	J gene	CDR3 protein	CDR3 DNA
TRBD2	TRBV19	-	TRBJ2-3	CASTDGLASDTQYF	TGTGCCAGTACCGATGGACTAGCTTCAGATACGCAGTATTTT
-	TRBV18	-	TRBJ1-1	CASSPFRGGANTEAFF	TGTGCCAGCTCACCATTCCGAGGGGGGGCGAACACTGAAGCTTTCTTT
-	TRBV5-4	-	TRBJ2-2	CASSFFGLNTGELFF	TGTGCCAGCAGCTTCTTTGGACTAAACACCGGGGAGCTGTTTTTT
TRBD1	TRBV29-1	once	TRBJ1-1	CSVGDRENTEAFF	TGCAGCGTTGGTGACAGGGAGAACACTGAAGCTTTCTTT
TRBD2	TRBV7-3	-	TRBJ2-3	CASSSRGVATDTQYF	TGTGCCAGCAGCTCCCGGGGGGTTGCGACAGATACGCAGTATTTT
-	TRBV13	many	TRBJ1-1	CASSPSLEAEAFF	TGTGCCAGCAGCCCGAGTTTGGAGGCTGAAGCTTTCTTT
-	TRBV2	-	TRBJ1-1	CASSVNGPRAFF	TGTGCCAGCAGCGTTAACGGTCCCCGGGCTTTCTTT
-	TRBV4-3	once	TRBJ1-6	CASSQEFGRANSPLHF	TGCGCCAGCAGCCAAGAATTTGGCCGTGCTAATTCACCCCTCCACTTT
-	TRBV19	-	TRBJ2-3	CASSISGVIFTSTDTQYF	TGTGCCAGTAGTATTTCAGGGGTCATCTTTACTAGCACAGATACGCAGTATTTT
-	TRBV7-9	-	TRBJ1-2	CASSLNAGGIANYGYTF	TGTGCCAGCAGCTTAAATGCGGGCGGAATAGCTAACTATGGCTACACCTTC
TRBD1	TRBV6-5	-	TRBJ2-7	CASSPLDREIRGQYF	TGTGCCAGCAGTCCGCTTGACAGGGAGATCCGGGGGCAGTACTTC
-	TRBV11-3	many	TRBJ2-7	CASSLDLGAGSYEQYF	TGTGCCAGCAGCTTAGATCTAGGGGCTGGGTCCTACGAGCAGTACTTC
TRBD1	TRBV7-3	once	TRBJ1-1	CASSLGQGESEAFF	TGTGCCAGCAGCTTGGGACAGGGTGAGTCTGAAGCTTTCTTT
-	TRBV4-1	-	TRBJ1-4	CASSQTGTNEKLFF	TGCGCCAGCAGCCAAACGGGAACTAATGAAAAACTGTTTTTT
TRBD2	TRBV30	-	TRBJ2-3	CAWRGLADTDTQYF	TGTGCCTGGAGAGGACTAGCGGACACAGATACGCAGTATTTT
-	TRBV30	-	TRBJ1-5	CAWGQGWNQPQHF	TGTGCCTGGGGCCAGGGGTGGAATCAGCCCCAGCATTTT
TRBD1	TRBV19	-	TRBJ1-2	CASSPTGGDYGYTF	TGTGCCAGTAGTCCCACAGGGGGTGACTATGGCTACACCTTC
-	TRBV7-9	-	TRBJ2-3	CASRTQGNTDTQYF	TGTGCCAGCCGCACACAGGGAAACACAGATACGCAGTATTTT
-	TRBV6-6	-	TRBJ1-5	CASQGVLDGDNQPQHF	TGTGCCAGCCAGGGTGTCCTGGACGGAGACAATCAGCCCCAGCATTTT
-	TRBV11-3	-	TRBJ2-5	CASSLESIQETQYF	TGTGCCAGCAGCTTAGAGTCTATACAAGAGACCCAGTACTTC
-	TRBV19	-	TRBJ1-2	CASRVGQYGYTF	TGTGCCAGTAGGGTCGGACAGTATGGCTACACCTTC
-	TRBV19	-	TRBJ1-4	CASSIDLEEKLFF	TGTGCCAGTAGTATAGATCTAGAGGAAAAACTGTTTTTT
TRBD2	TRBV10-1	-	TRBJ2-2	CASSELAANTGELFF	TGCGCCAGCAGTGAACTAGCGGCGAACACCGGGGAGCTGTTTTTT
TRBD1	TRBV30	-	TRBJ1-1	CAWGDSDRENTEAFF	TGTGCCTGGGGGGACTCGGACAGGGAGAACACTGAAGCTTTCTTT
TRBD1	TRBV6-5	-	TRBJ2-3	CASSSRTGGRADTQYF	TGTGCCAGCAGTTCGAGGACAGGGGGCCGGGCAGATACGCAGTATTTT
TRBD1	TRBV7-9	-	TRBJ1-6	CASSTGTGISPLHF	TGTGCCAGCAGCACCGGGACAGGGATCTCACCCCTCCACTTT
-	TRBV11-2	-	TRBJ2-1	CASSLDTPVLDEQFF	TGTGCCAGCAGCTTAGATACCCCAGTATTGGATGAGCAGTTCTTC
TRBD1	TRBV29-1	-	TRBJ1-2	CSVASGTVYGYTF	TGCAGCGTAGCATCCGGGACAGTTTATGGCTACACCTTC
-	TRBV14	-	TRBJ1-2	CASSPSQGNYGYTF	TGTGCCAGCAGCCCCAGTCAGGGGAACTATGGCTACACCTTC
TRBD1	TRBV5-1	-	TRBJ1-1	CASSLRQGKKGTEAFF	TGCGCCAGCAGCTTACGACAGGGCAAGAAGGGCACTGAAGCTTTCTTT
-	TRBV6-5	-	TRBJ1-2	CASSGTPPNYGYTF	TGTGCCAGCAGCGGGACACCACCGAACTATGGCTACACCTTC
-	TRBV5-1	-	TRBJ1-4	CASSLSVGEEKLFF	TGCGCCAGCAGCTTGTCCGTCGGAGAAGAAAAACTGTTTTTT
-	TRBV5-5	once	TRBJ1-5	CASSLVGDENQPQHF	TGTGCCAGCAGCTTGGTAGGGGATGAAAATCAGCCCCAGCATTTT
TRBD2	TRBV14	-	TRBJ2-1	CASRGGGARGNEQFF	TGTGCCAGCAGAGGCGGGGGGGCCCGTGGCAATGAGCAGTTCTTC
-	TRBV7-9	-	TRBJ1-3	CASSSGGFSGNTIYF	TGTGCCAGCAGCTCCGGCGGGTTCTCTGGAAACACCATATATTTT
TRBD1	TRBV5-6	-	TRBJ1-1	CASSLTGANTEAFF	TGTGCCAGCAGCCTAACAGGGGCTAACACTGAAGCTTTCTTT
TRBD1	TRBV25-1	-	TRBJ1-1	CASSQTGGGFRNTEAFF	TGTGCCAGCAGTCAGACAGGGGGCGGATTCCGGAACACTGAAGCTTTCTTT
-	TRBV15	once	TRBJ1-1	CATSRGTANTEAFF	TGTGCCACCAGCAGAGGGACAGCGAACACTGAAGCTTTCTTT
-	TRBV12-5	once	TRBJ1-5	CASGLPGGYSNQPQHF	TGTGCTAGTGGCCTGCCCGGGGGATATAGCAATCAGCCCCAGCATTTT
TRBD1	TRBV5-1	-	TRBJ2-5	CASSFPWRTGPPVQETQYF	TGCGCCAGCAGCTTCCCTTGGAGGACAGGGCCACCCGTCCAAGAGACCCAGTACTTC
TRBD2	TRBV27	-	TRBJ2-1	CASSSALVAGIVDEQFF	TGTGCCAGCAGCTCTGCCTTAGTAGCGGGAATTGTGGATGAGCAGTTCTTC
-	TRBV29-1	-	TRBJ1-1	CSAMLDSGIGEAFF	TGCAGCGCAATGCTGGACAGCGGCATTGGGGAAGCTTTCTTT
TRBD1	TRBV4-1	-	TRBJ1-4	CASSQVIAGTANEKLFF	TGCGCCAGCAGCCAAGTGATTGCCGGGACAGCAAATGAAAAACTGTTTTTT
-	TRBV10-3	-	TRBJ1-5	CAISDGGLYSNQPQHF	TGTGCCATCAGTGACGGGGGGCTCTATAGCAATCAGCCCCAGCATTTT
-	TRBV28	-	TRBJ2-7	CASSSYRLPSLEQYF	TGTGCCAGCAGTTCCTACAGGCTCCCTTCACTAGAGCAGTACTTC
TRBD1	TRBV10-3	-	TRBJ1-2	CAISDFGDSAMTNYGYTF	TGTGCCATCAGTGACTTTGGGGACAGCGCAATGACGAACTATGGCTACACCTTC
-	TRBV25-1	-	TRBJ1-2	CASSERRGGGYTF	TGTGCCAGCAGTGAACGTAGAGGTGGGGGCTACACCTTC
TRBD1	TRBV5-4	-	TRBJ2-2	CASSPRDRGITGELFF	TGTGCCAGCAGCCCCAGGGACAGGGGAATCACCGGGGAGCTGTTTTTT
-	TRBV7-9	-	TRBJ2-7	CASSLAQGSGWAYEQYF	TGTGCCAGCAGCTTAGCGCAAGGCAGCGGATGGGCCTACGAGCAGTACTTC
-	TRBV6-5	-	TRBJ2-3	CASSYSTYSDTQYF	TGTGCCAGCAGTTACTCGACTTACTCGGATACGCAGTATTTT
-	TRBV14	-	TRBJ2-5	CASSQSGAQGTQYF	TGTGCCAGCAGCCAATCAGGGGCCCAGGGGACCCAGTACTTC